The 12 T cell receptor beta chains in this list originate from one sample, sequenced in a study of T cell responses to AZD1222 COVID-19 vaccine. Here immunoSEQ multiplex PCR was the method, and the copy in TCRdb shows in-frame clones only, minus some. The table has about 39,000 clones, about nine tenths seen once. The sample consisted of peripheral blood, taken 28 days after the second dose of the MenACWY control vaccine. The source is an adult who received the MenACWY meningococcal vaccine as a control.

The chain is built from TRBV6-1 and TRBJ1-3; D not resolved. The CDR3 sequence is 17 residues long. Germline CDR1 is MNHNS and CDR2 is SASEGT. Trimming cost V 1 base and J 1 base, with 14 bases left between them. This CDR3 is CASSEVMGSRSGNTIYF. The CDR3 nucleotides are TGTGCCAGCAGTGAAGTTATGGGGTCGAGATCTGGAAACACCATATATTTT.

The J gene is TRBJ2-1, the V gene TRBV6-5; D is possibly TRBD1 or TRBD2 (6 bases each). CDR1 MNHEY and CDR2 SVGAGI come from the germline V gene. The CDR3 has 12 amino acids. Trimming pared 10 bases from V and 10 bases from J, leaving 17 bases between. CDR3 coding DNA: TGTGCCACCGGAGGGGGGTTAAAGGAGCAGTTCTTC. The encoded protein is CATGGGLKEQFF.

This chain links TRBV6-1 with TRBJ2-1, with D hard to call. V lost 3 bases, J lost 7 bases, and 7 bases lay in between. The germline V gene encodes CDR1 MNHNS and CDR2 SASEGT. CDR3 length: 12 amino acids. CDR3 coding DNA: TGTGCCAGCAGTGATCTGGGTAATGAGCAGTTCTTC. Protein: CASSDLGNEQFF.

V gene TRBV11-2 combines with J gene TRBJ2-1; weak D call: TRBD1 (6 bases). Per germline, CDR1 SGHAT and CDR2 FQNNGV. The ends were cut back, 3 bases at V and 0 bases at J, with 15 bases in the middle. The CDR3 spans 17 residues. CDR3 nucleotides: TGTGCCAGCAGCTTCATTCAGGGGCGCGCCTCCTACAATGAGCAGTTCTTC. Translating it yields CASSFIQGRASYNEQFF. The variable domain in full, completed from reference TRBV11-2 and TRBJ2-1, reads EAGVAQSPRYKIIEKRQSVAFWCNPISGHATLYWYQQILGQGPKLLIQFQNNGVVDDSQLPKDRFSAERLKGVDSTLKIQPAKLEDSAVYLCASSFIQGRASYNEQFFGPGTRLTVL.

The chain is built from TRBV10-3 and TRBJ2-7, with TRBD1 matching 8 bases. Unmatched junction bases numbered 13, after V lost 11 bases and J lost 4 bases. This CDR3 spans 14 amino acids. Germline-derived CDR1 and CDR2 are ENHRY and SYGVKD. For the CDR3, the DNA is TGTGCCGGTTCACCCTCAGGGGGCGGTTACGAGCAGTACTTC. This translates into CAGSPSGGGYEQYF.

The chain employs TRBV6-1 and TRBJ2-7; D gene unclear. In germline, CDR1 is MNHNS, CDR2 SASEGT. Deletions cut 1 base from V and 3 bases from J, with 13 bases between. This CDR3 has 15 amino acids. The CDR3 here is CASSEGFDFNYEQYF. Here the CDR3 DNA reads TGTGCCAGCAGTGAAGGGTTTGACTTTAACTACGAGCAGTACTTC.

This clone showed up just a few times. The CDR3 reads CASSGHGGGPKLNEQFF. CDR3 DNA: TGTGCCAGCAGTGGCCACGGAGGAGGGCCGAAATTAAATGAGCAGTTCTTC. The chain has TRBV6-1 and TRBJ2-1; D possibly corresponds to TRBD2 (6 bases). The CDR3 is 17 residues long. Between the trimmed V and J ends, which lost 4 bases and 7 bases, there was a span of 23 bases. Germline V gene lookup returns CDR1 MNHNS and CDR2 SASEGT.

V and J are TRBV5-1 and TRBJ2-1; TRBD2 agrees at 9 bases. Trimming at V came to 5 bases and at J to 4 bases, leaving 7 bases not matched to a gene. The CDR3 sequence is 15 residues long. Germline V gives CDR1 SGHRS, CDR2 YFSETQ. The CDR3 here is CASRSGTSLYNEQFF. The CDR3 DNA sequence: TGCGCCAGCAGATCCGGGACTAGCCTATACAATGAGCAGTTCTTC.

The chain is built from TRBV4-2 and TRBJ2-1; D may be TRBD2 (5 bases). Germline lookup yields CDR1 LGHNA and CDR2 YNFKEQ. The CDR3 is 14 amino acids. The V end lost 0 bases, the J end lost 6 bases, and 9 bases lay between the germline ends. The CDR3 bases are TGTGCCAGCAGCCAAGAGCTAGCTCCCAATGAGCAGTTCTTC. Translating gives CASSQELAPNEQFF.

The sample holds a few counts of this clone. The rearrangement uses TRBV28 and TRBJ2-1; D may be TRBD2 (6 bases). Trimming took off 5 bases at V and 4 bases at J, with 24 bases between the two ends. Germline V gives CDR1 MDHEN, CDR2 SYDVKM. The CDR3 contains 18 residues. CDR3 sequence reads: CASSRLGTWEARYNEQFF. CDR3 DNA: TGTGCCAGCAGTCGACTGGGCACGTGGGAGGCCCGATACAATGAGCAGTTCTTC.

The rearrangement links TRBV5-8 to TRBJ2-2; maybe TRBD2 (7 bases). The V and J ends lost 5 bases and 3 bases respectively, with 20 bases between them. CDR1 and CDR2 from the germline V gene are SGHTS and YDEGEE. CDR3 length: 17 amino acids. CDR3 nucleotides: TGTGCCAGCAGACCGGGAGGATGGGGGCCAGACACCGGGGAGCTGTTTTTT. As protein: CASRPGGWGPDTGELFF.

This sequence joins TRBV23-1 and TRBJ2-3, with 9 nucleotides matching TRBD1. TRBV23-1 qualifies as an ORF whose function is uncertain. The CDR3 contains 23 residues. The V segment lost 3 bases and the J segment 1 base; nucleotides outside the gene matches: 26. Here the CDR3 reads CASSHPPLNPTGGHQPRTDTQYF. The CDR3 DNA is TGCGCCAGCAGTCATCCACCTCTAAACCCCACAGGGGGCCACCAGCCGCGCACAGATACGCAGTATTTT.